This T cell receptor (beta chain) stems from a study of CD8 T cells in Susac syndrome. Across the study: Susac syndrome patients were untreated, on corticosteroids with some adding intravenous immunoglobulin, or on intravenous immunoglobulin only.

From germline, CDR1 is SGHRS and CDR2 YFSETQ. This CDR3 is built from 12 residues. V was trimmed by 4 bases and J by 6 bases, leaving 10 bases between them. Negative isolation was applied to CD8+ and CD4+ T cells, and FACS enrichment was applied to TEMRA cells. The study's findings and limits: Among active patients and in TEMRA cells, CD8+ clonal expansion in Susac reached its peak.

Random-hexamer reverse transcription was applied to roughly 0.5 to 1 ug RNA. In TCRdb, the immunoSEQ multiplex PCR reads were re-called with MiXCR into one record per CDR3 protein. Among approximately 74,000 distinct CDR3 sequences listed, 85% to 95% were seen once. A remark on this clonotype: Its antigen is not known.

The rearrangement links TRBV5-1 to TRBJ1-1; D call uncertain. This receptor was obtained from a human donor with Susac syndrome. Specimen: CD8+ T cells from PBMCs. As DNA, the CDR3 is TGCGCCAGCAGCCCCACGGGCGCTGAAGCTTTCTTT. Its translation: CASSPTGAEAFF. The variable domain in full, with the rest retrieved from reference TRBV5-1 and TRBJ1-1, is KAGVTQTPRYLIKTRGQQVTLSCSPISGHRSVSWYQQTPGQGLQFLFEYFSETQRNKGNFPGRFSGRQFSNSRSEMNVSTLELGDSALYLCASSPTGAEAFFGQGTRLTVV.